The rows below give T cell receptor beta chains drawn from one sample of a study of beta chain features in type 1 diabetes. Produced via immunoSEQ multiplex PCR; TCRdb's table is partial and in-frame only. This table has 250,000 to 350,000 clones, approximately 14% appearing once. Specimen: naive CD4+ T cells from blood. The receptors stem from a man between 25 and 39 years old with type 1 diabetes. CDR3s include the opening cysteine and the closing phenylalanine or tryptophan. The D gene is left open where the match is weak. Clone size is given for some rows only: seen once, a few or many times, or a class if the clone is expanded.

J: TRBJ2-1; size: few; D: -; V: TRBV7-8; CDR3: CASSSVRSSYNEQFF; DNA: TGTGCCAGCAGCTCGGTAAGGAGCTCCTACAATGAGCAGTTCTTC
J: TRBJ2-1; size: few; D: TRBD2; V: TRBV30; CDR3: CAWSLSGLAGSEQFF; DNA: TGTGCCTGGAGTCTGTCGGGACTAGCGGGCTCTGAGCAGTTCTTC
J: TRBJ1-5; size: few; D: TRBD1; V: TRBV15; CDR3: CATRPGQGAYNQPQHF; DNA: TGTGCCACTCGGCCGGGACAGGGGGCTTATAATCAGCCCCAGCATTTT
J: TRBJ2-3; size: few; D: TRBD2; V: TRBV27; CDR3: CASSFWGGRATDTQYF; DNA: TGTGCCAGCAGTTTTTGGGGCGGGAGAGCCACAGATACGCAGTATTTT
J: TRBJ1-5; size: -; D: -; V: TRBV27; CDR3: CASSTRLDQPQHF; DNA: TGTGCCAGCAGTACCAGACTTGATCAGCCCCAGCATTTT
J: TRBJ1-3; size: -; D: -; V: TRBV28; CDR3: CASIPSGGTIYF; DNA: TGTGCCAGCATCCCTTCGGGGGGCACCATATATTTT
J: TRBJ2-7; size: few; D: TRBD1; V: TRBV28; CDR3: CASSSGTSTGVQYF; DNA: TGTGCCAGCAGTTCCGGGACATCGACAGGGGTGCAGTACTTC
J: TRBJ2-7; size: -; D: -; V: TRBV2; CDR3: CASRDFRLSSHEQYF; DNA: TGTGCCAGCAGAGATTTCCGCCTAAGTTCCCACGAGCAGTACTTC
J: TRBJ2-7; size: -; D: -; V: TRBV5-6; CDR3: CASSLFMLGPYEQYF; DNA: TGTGCCAGCAGCTTGTTCATGCTAGGTCCCTACGAGCAGTACTTC
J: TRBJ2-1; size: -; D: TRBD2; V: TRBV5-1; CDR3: CASSLVGTSYNEQFF; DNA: TGCGCCAGCAGCTTGGTGGGGACTAGTTACAATGAGCAGTTCTTC